This T cell receptor (beta chain) was captured by sequencing in a study of vaccination effects on CD4 cells after COVID-19. Study-wide background: Following the second dose by a median of 72 days, the post-vaccine samples were obtained.

A remark on this clone: What it binds is not known.

In germline, CDR1 is MNHEY, CDR2 SVGAGI. V lost 5 bases to trimming and J lost 3 bases; unmatched junction nucleotides: 7. CDR3 length: 15 residues. Viral peptide pools were used in the ViraFEST assay to expand antigen-specific CD4+ T cells, and sequencing came afterward. At the end of 10 days of culture, CD4+ T cells were isolated. Subjects were given two BNT162b2 or mRNA-1273 vaccine doses. Negative nucleocapsid antibody tests before and after vaccination confirmed no previous SARS-CoV-2 infection. On both days 3 and 7, half of the culture medium was replaced with IL-2 medium. Using immunoSEQ multiplex PCR, the repertoire was profiled, and TCRdb retains in-frame clones only, with some absent. The sample lists around 15,000 clones, roughly three quarters occurring once.

The specimen comprised CD4+ T cells from PBMCs cultured with HCoV-NL63 spike peptides, sampled after COVID-19 vaccination. The chain carries TRBV6-5 and TRBJ1-3, with TRBD1 matching over 7 bases. The receptor was isolated from a human donor who received a COVID-19 vaccine. CDR3 bases: TGTGCCAGCAGTATAACAGGGGCAGGTGGAAACACCATATATTTT. Translated, it gives CASSITGAGGNTIYF.